This passage covers 12 T cell receptor beta chains from one sample sequenced in a study of T cells in localized non-small cell lung cancer. Profiling relied on immunoSEQ multiplex PCR, and the TCRdb table lists in-frame clones only, not all of them. The table has 50,000 to 75,000 clones, approximately 91% seen once. The sample in question was peripheral blood, obtained before any cancer treatment. All receptors derive from a man aged 35 to 69 with stage I lung adenocarcinoma.

This chain connects TRBV7-3 to TRBJ1-5, with D hard to call. Per the germline V gene, CDR1 is SGHTA and CDR2 is FQGTGA. Between the trimmed V and J ends, which lost 3 bases and 0 bases, there was a span of 6 bases. The CDR3 covers 14 residues. The CDR3 DNA follows: TGTGCCAGCAGCTTTGCACTTAGCAATCAGCCCCAGCATTTT. It encodes CASSFALSNQPQHF.

V is TRBV4-1 and J is TRBJ2-2; 7 nucleotides line up with TRBD2. CDR3 length: 18 amino acids. CDR1 and CDR2 from the germline V gene are MGHRA and YSYEKL. The V and J ends lost 0 bases and 8 bases, in that order; junction bases with no gene match: 15. This chain's CDR3 is CASSQDRGLAVSGGELFF. The CDR3 coding sequence is TGCGCCAGCAGCCAAGATCGGGGTCTAGCGGTCTCCGGGGGGGAGCTGTTTTTT.

The chain carries TRBV4-1 and TRBJ2-2; D unclear. Trimming stripped 0 bases from V and 1 base from J, with 9 bases between. Germline CDR1 and CDR2: MGHRA and YSYEKL. The CDR3 extends over 16 amino acids. CDR3 nucleotide sequence: TGCGCCAGCAGCCAAGAAGTGTCCCAGAACACCGGGGAGCTGTTTTTT. Translated: CASSQEVSQNTGELFF.

The V gene is TRBV6-5, the J gene TRBJ1-5; 9 bases map to TRBD1. The CDR3 totals 14 residues. Per germline, CDR1 MNHEY and CDR2 SVGAGI. The ends lost 7 bases at V and 4 bases at J; junction bases unmatched: 5. CDR3 amino acids: CASKPGTGNQPQHF. CDR3 bases: TGTGCCAGCAAACCCGGGACAGGGAATCAGCCCCAGCATTTT.

The CDR3 DNA reads as TGTGCCAGCAGCCCAACTAAAGGAGCGGCCAGCTCCTACAATGAGCAGTTCTTC. It encodes CASSPTKGAASSYNEQFF. The V and J genes are TRBV7-6 and TRBJ2-1; tentatively, D is TRBD2 (5 bases). The germline CDR1 and CDR2 sequences are SGHVS and FNYEAQ. Trimming stripped 5 bases from V and 0 bases from J, with 20 bases between. CDR3 length equals 18 residues.

The rearrangement links TRBV5-6 to TRBJ1-1; D unclear. The CDR3 runs to 13 residues. CDR1 and CDR2 from the germline V gene are SGHDT and YYEEEE. The V gene lost 0 bases and the J gene lost 1 base, with 4 bases spanning the gap. The chain's CDR3 is CASSLGRNTEAFF. The DNA for the CDR3 is TGTGCCAGCAGCTTGGGACGGAACACTGAAGCTTTCTTT.

V and J are TRBV19 and TRBJ2-1; the D gene is possibly TRBD2 (6 bases). V lost 1 base and J lost 12, with 7 bases in between. CDR1 is LNHDA and CDR2 is SQIVND in the germline V gene (reference sequence). This CDR3 contains 11 residues. Here the CDR3 DNA reads TGTGCCAGTAGTATAGCGGGAGTGCAGTTCTTC. This translates into CASSIAGVQFF.

The chain has TRBV7-8 and TRBJ2-3; 7 bases line up with TRBD2. Germline CDR1 and CDR2: SGHVS and FQNEAQ. There are 15 residues in the CDR3. Unmatched junction bases numbered 2, after V lost 1 base and J lost 1 base. Here the CDR3 reads CASSLGGSGTDTQYF. CDR3 bases: TGTGCCAGCAGCTTAGGCGGGAGTGGCACAGATACGCAGTATTTT.

The V and J genes are TRBV7-9 and TRBJ1-2; a possible D gene is TRBD1 (6 bases). This CDR3 is 15 amino acids long. Trimming removed 3 bases from V and 3 bases from J, with 14 bases in between. From germline, CDR1 is SEHNR and CDR2 FQNEAQ (reference sequence). The DNA for the CDR3 is TGTGCCAGCAGCTTTAAGTCAGGGGCAGACTATGGCTACACCTTC. This codes for CASSFKSGADYGYTF.

The chain is built from TRBV10-2 and TRBJ2-7; D perhaps matches TRBD1 (5 bases). V lost 7 bases, J lost 3 bases, and 16 bases lay in between. CDR3 length: 14 amino acids. Germline V gene lookup returns CDR1 WSHSY and CDR2 SAAADI. The CDR3 loop reads CASKYWKQGYEQYF. The CDR3 DNA follows: TGCGCCAGCAAGTACTGGAAGCAGGGCTACGAGCAGTACTTC.

The sample holds one count of this clone. The chain recombines TRBV10-3 with TRBJ2-1, with TRBD2 matching over 10 bases. V gave up 2 bases and J gave up 6 bases; unmatched junction bases: 4. This CDR3 comprises 15 residues. CDR1 and CDR2 (germline): ENHRY, SYGVKD. The chain's CDR3 is CAISERSGRANEQFF. CDR3 bases: TGTGCCATCAGTGAGAGGAGCGGGAGGGCCAATGAGCAGTTCTTC.

There are a few counts of this clone. Other DNA sequences in the same sample also yield this CDR3. The rearrangement joins TRBV7-3 to TRBJ2-2; D uncertain. Deletions cut 4 bases from V and 5 bases from J, with 5 bases between. This CDR3 contains 12 residues. Germline V gives CDR1 SGHTA, CDR2 FQGTGA. DNA of the CDR3: TGTGCCAGCAGCTCCGATACCGGGGAGCTGTTTTTT. This codes for CASSSDTGELFF. The entire variable domain, with the rest obtained from reference TRBV7-3 and TRBJ2-2, is as follows: GAGVSQTPSNKVTEKGKYVELRCDPISGHTALYWYRQSLGQGPEFLIYFQGTGAADDSGLPNDRFFAVRPEGSVSTLKIQRTERGDSAVYLCASSSDTGELFFGEGSRLTVL.